The 2 T cell receptor beta chains listed next were all sequenced from one sample in a study of T cells in Graves' hyperthyroidism and ophthalmopathy. Authors of the study amplified TCR beta CDR3 regions from RNA transcripts. The HTBI primer set served for first-round RT-PCR of the TCR CDR3. TCRdb re-analysed the multiplex PCR reads in MiXCR, keeping a single row per CDR3 protein. The sample has about 640,000 distinct CDR3 sequences; under 25% are singletons. Specimen: blood. Receptor source: a man aged 25 to 40 with Graves' ophthalmopathy.

V is TRBV20-1 and J is TRBJ1-5, with 8 bases lining up with TRBD1. There are 15 residues in the CDR3. V lost 6 bases to trimming and J lost 2 bases; unmatched junction nucleotides: 9. From germline, CDR1 is DFQATT and CDR2 SNEGSKA (reference sequence). CDR3 region: CSAIDRGGGNQPQHF. The CDR3 nucleotides read TGCAGTGCCATCGACAGGGGAGGTGGCAATCAGCCCCAGCATTTT.

The chain links TRBV9 to TRBJ2-2; D is uncertain. V was cut by 0 bases and J by 2 bases, with 8 bases left in between. Germline V gives CDR1 SGDLS, CDR2 YYNGEE. The CDR3 contains 15 residues. CDR3 sequence: CASSVGLENTGELFF. The CDR3 DNA reads as TGTGCCAGCAGCGTAGGTCTAGAAAACACCGGGGAGCTGTTTTTT.